This entry lists 9 T cell receptor beta chains sequenced from one sample in a study of blood T cell repertoires in COVID-19. Produced via immunoSEQ multiplex PCR; TCRdb's table is partial and in-frame only. The sample holds about 140,000 clones, about four fifths seen once. The sample taken for sequencing was peripheral blood. The receptors derive from a man aged 80 or over with acute or convalescent COVID-19.

This sequence joins TRBV2 and TRBJ2-2; tentatively, D is TRBD1 (5 bases). Between the trimmed V and J ends, which lost 3 bases and 6 bases, there was a span of 14 bases. The CDR3 consists of 15 residues. Germline loops: CDR1 SNHLY, CDR2 FYNNEI. This CDR3 is CASSDVRVGAGELFF. The CDR3 region has the DNA TGTGCCAGCAGTGATGTCAGGGTGGGCGCCGGGGAGCTGTTTTTT.

The chain joins TRBV6-6 to TRBJ2-7, with D perhaps matching TRBD2 (5 bases). Germline V gene data show CDR1 as MNHNY and CDR2 as SVGAGI (reference sequence). CDR3 length: 12 amino acids. The ends were cut back, 7 bases at V and 6 bases at J, with 13 bases in the middle. This CDR3 is CASIGGSSEQYF. In nucleotides, the CDR3 is TGTGCCAGCATTGGAGGCTCCAGCGAGCAGTACTTC.

The chain employs TRBV7-2 and TRBJ2-5; possibly TRBD2 for D (6 bases). Germline assignment: CDR1 SGHTA and CDR2 FQGNSA. This CDR3 spans 12 amino acids. The ends were cut back, 8 bases at V and 7 bases at J, with 14 bases in the middle. The CDR3 bases are TGTGCCAGCGCGGGGCGGGAAGGGACCCAGTACTTC. Translated: CASAGREGTQYF.

The chain employs TRBV5-1 and TRBJ1-6; TRBD1 is a possible D gene (6 bases). V lost 4 bases, J lost 4 bases, and 12 bases lay in between. From germline, CDR1 is SGHRS and CDR2 YFSETQ. The CDR3 loop spans 15 amino acids. CDR3 DNA: TGCGCCAGCAGCCCCGGACAGACTTATAATTCACCCCTCCACTTT. Translating gives CASSPGQTYNSPLHF.

The chain employs TRBV18 and TRBJ2-2; 8 bases are a match to TRBD1. V lost 3 bases to trimming and J lost 0 bases; unmatched junction nucleotides: 0. Germline V CDR1 and CDR2: KGHSH, LQKENI. This CDR3 comprises 15 residues. The CDR3 reads CASSPGQANTGELFF. CDR3 in DNA: TGTGCCAGCTCACCGGGACAGGCGAACACCGGGGAGCTGTTTTTT.

The chain links TRBV15 to TRBJ2-7; D perhaps matches TRBD1 (7 bases). Germline CDR1 and CDR2: LNHNV and YYDKDF (reference sequence). The CDR3 sequence is 15 residues long. Trimming cost V 3 bases and J 3 bases, with 15 bases left between them. The CDR3 region is CATSSGRDRNYEQYF. CDR3 in DNA: TGTGCCACCAGCAGTGGGCGGGACAGAAACTACGAGCAGTACTTC.

This clone was observed a handful of times. The V gene is TRBV25-1, the J gene TRBJ1-6; 10 positions match TRBD1. From germline, CDR1 is MGHDK and CDR2 SYGVNS. The junction had 7 bases not matched to a gene; V was cut back by 5 bases and J by 6 bases. The CDR3 has 16 amino acids. The chain's CDR3 is CASSKQGQGPNSPLHF. CDR3 nucleotides: TGTGCCAGCAGTAAGCAGGGACAGGGGCCTAATTCACCCCTCCACTTT.

This clone was detected a few times. The chain uses TRBV24-1 and TRBJ2-1; TRBD2 matches 7 bases. Germline CDR1 and CDR2: KGHDR and SFDVKD. V lost 7 bases to trimming and J lost 10 bases; unmatched junction nucleotides: 12. This CDR3 spans 14 amino acids. This CDR3 reads CATSSQGRSGEQFF. The CDR3, as DNA: TGTGCCACCAGCTCTCAGGGCCGTAGCGGGGAGCAGTTCTTC.

The J gene is TRBJ2-1, the V gene TRBV5-4, with TRBD2 matching 11 bases. The germline CDR1 and CDR2 sequences are SGHNT and YYREEE (reference sequence). This CDR3 spans 16 amino acids. J was trimmed by 4 bases and V by 4 bases; bases with no gene match: 7. Here the CDR3 DNA reads TGTGCCAGCAGCCCCCGACTAGCGGGGATATACAATGAGCAGTTCTTC. Translation gives CASSPRLAGIYNEQFF.